Below, one TCR beta chain is given with its context. The data derive from a study of cytomegalovirus exposure and HLA in healthy donors. The PCR contained 60 Vbeta and 13 Jbeta primers. Some clones are missing from TCRdb's copy, which holds only in-frame ones; the method was immunoSEQ multiplex PCR. This repertoire includes under 65,000 clones. The CDR3 sequence is 14 residues long. Germline V gives CDR1 SGHKS, CDR2 YYEKEE (reference sequence). Between the trimmed V and J ends, which lost 2 bases and 7 bases, there was a span of 15 bases. V usage is TRBV5-5 and J usage is TRBJ1-2; D ambiguous. This clonotype was sampled from a woman aged 40 to 50 in good health and CMV-seronegative. Input material: PBMCs. In DNA form, the CDR3 reads TGTGCCAGCAGCTTCTCGGAGGGCGCCATTGGCTACACCTTC. Translated: CASSFSEGAIGYTF.